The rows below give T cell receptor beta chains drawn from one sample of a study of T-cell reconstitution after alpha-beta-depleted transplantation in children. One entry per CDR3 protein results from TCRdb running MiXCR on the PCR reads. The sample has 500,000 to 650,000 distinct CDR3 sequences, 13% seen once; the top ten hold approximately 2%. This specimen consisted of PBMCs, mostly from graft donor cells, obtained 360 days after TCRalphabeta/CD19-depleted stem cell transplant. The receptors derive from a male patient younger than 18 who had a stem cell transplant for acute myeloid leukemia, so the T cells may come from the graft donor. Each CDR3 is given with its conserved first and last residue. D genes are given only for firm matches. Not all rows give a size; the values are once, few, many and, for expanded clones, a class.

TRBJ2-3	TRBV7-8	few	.	TGTGCCAGCAGCTTAGTTGTCTTGGCGGGGACCAAAGATACGCAGTATTTT	CASSLVVLAGTKDTQYF
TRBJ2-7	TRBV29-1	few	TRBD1	TGCAGCGTCCGGGACAGGGGGATGGGCGGGAAGTACTACGAGCAGTACTTC	CSVRDRGMGGKYYEQYF
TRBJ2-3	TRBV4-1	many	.	TGCGCCAGCAGCCACATGGGAGATACGCAGTATTTT	CASSHMGDTQYF
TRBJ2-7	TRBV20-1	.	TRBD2	TGCAGAGCTCAACCCGGGACTAGCGGGATTGGGCAGTACTTC	CRAQPGTSGIGQYF
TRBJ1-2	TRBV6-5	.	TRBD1	TGTGCCAGCAGTTATGGGACAGGAGTCAGCTATGGCTACACCTTC	CASSYGTGVSYGYTF
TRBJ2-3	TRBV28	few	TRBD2	TGTGCCAGCAGTTCCGCTGAGACTAGCGGGACTAGTGATACGCAGTATTTT	CASSSAETSGTSDTQYF
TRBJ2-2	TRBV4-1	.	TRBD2	TGCGCCAGCAGCCATGATGCGACATTCGGACTAGGAGCGAACACCGGGGAGCTGTTTTTT	CASSHDATFGLGANTGELFF
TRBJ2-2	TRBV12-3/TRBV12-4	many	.	TGTGCCAGTTTACCCCGGGGCCCTAACTCCCATGCCGGGGAGCTGTTTTTT	CASLPRGPNSHAGELFF
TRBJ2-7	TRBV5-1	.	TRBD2	TGCGCCAGCAGCGCGGGAATAGCGGGGATCTCCTACGAGCAGTACTTC	CASSAGIAGISYEQYF
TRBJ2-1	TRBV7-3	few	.	TGTGCCAGCAGCTTAAGCGTAGGTGAGCAGTTCTTC	CASSLSVGEQFF
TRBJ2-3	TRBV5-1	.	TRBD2	TGCGCCAGCAGCCCCTGGCGGGAGACAGATACGCAGTATTTT	CASSPWRETDTQYF
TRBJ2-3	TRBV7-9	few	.	TGTGCCAGCAGCTTTCGGGTGGAAGATACGCAGTATTTT	CASSFRVEDTQYF
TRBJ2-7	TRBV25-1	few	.	TGTGCCAGCAGTGAATTTCTCCCCTCGACAGGGAGGGACGAGCAGTACTTC	CASSEFLPSTGRDEQYF
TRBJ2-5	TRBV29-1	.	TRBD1	TGCAGCGTGGGACAGGGGGCCTTTGGGGGGGGAGAGACCCAGTACTTC	CSVGQGAFGGGETQYF
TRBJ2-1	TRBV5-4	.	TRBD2	TGTGCCAGCAGCTTGGCCAAGGTAGCGGGAGGTCTCTACAATGAGCAGTTCTTC	CASSLAKVAGGLYNEQFF
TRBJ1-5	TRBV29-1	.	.	TGCAGCGTTCAACAGGGAAGCAATCAGCCCCAGCATTTT	CSVQQGSNQPQHF
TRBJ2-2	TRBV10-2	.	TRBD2	TGCGCCAGCAGTGAGTCGAGGCTAGCGGGACTCCGAAACACCGGGGAGCTGTTTTTT	CASSESRLAGLRNTGELFF
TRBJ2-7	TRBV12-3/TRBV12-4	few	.	TGTGCCAGCAGTCCCCGGGGCGGAGGCCCCAACTACGAGCAGTACTTC	CASSPRGGGPNYEQYF
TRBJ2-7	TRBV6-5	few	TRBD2	TGTGCCAGCAGTTACCGCGGGAGAGGTTCCTACGAGCAGTACTTC	CASSYRGRGSYEQYF
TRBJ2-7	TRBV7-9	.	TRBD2	TGTGCCAGCAGCTTAGCACGGGGGGTAGTGAACTACGAGCAGTACTTC	CASSLARGVVNYEQYF
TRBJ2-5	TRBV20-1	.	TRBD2	TGCAGTGCTAATCCGACAGTAAGGGAGGGCCCTGAGACCCAGTACTTC	CSANPTVREGPETQYF
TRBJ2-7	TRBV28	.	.	TGTGCCAGCAGTTCCCTTGGGGTGGGAGAGGGCTACGAGCAGTACTTC	CASSSLGVGEGYEQYF
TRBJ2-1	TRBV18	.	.	TGTGCCAGCTCACCACTACAGGGAGGCTACAATGAGCAGTTCTTC	CASSPLQGGYNEQFF
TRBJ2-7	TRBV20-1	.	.	TGCAGTGCACCGGACAGCCTCTACGAGCAGTACTTC	CSAPDSLYEQYF
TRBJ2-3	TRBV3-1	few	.	TGTGCCAGCAGCCCCCCTACCCTTGTCGGAGGGAGCACAGATACGCAGTATTTT	CASSPPTLVGGSTDTQYF
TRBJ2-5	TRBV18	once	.	TGTGCCAGCTCACGTCCAAACCAAGAGACCCAGTACTTC	CASSRPNQETQYF
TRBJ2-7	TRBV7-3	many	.	TGTGCCAGCAGCTTAAATGGAGGAGACTACGAGCAGTACTTC	CASSLNGGDYEQYF
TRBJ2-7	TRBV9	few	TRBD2	TGTGCCAGCAGCGGACGGGCTAGCGGGCGAAACGCCTCCTACGAGCAGTACTTC	CASSGRASGRNASYEQYF
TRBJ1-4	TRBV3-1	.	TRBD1	TGTGCCAGCAGCCAAGACCCGACAGGGAGGCGGGAAAAACTGTTTTTT	CASSQDPTGRREKLFF
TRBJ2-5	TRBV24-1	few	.	TGTGCCACCAGTGATTCAGGGGTTCCAGAGACCCAGTACTTC	CATSDSGVPETQYF
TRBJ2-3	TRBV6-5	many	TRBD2	TGTGCCAGCAGCCCCCGACTAGCTGTTCCTCGCACAGATACGCAGTATTTT	CASSPRLAVPRTDTQYF
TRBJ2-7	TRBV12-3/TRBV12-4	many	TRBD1	TGTGCCAGCAGTTTAGCGCACGTAACAGGGGGCGCCGAGTCCTACGAGCAGTACTTC	CASSLAHVTGGAESYEQYF
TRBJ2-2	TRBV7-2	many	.	TGTGCCAGCAGCTCCCCTTTCACCGGGGAGCTGTTTTTT	CASSSPFTGELFF
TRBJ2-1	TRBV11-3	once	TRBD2	TGTGCCAGCAGCCTAAGCGGGACCCCCTACAATGAGCAGTTCTTC	CASSLSGTPYNEQFF
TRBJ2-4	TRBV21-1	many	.	TGTGCCAGCAGAGTAGCGGGGAGTATTACCAAAAACATTCAGTACTTC	CASRVAGSITKNIQYF